This TCR beta chain was found in a study of T cell responses to AZD1222 COVID-19 vaccine. Study-level results: The sample set comprised mostly white British donors with more females, and clonal diversity was possibly underestimated.

Details on this clone: Its antigen is still unknown. The same CDR3 can be traced to other DNA sequences in this sample.

Trimming stripped 5 bases from V and 8 bases from J, with 9 bases between. Germline V gene sequence: CDR1 SGHTA, CDR2 FQGNSA. The length of the CDR3 is 12 residues. TCRdb's copy holds only in-frame clones and misses some; the assay was immunoSEQ multiplex PCR. This sample has 100,000 to 150,000 clones, with roughly 90% found just once. The starting material was peripheral blood, obtained on day 0 of AZD1222 vaccination. This rearrangement joins TRBV7-2 to TRBJ1-4, with D tentatively TRBD1 (6 bases). The clonotype originates from an adult in good health. The CDR3 reads CASSPQGEKLFF. The CDR3 DNA reads TGTGCCAGCAGCCCCCAGGGGGAAAAACTGTTTTTT.